Each of the 2 T cell receptor beta chains below was sequenced from the same sample in a study. MiXCR was run by TCRdb on the RT-PCR reads, yielding one entry per CDR3 protein. The data contain more than 550,000 distinct CDR3 sequences, 14% of them singletons. The sequenced material came from memory CD4+ T cells from blood. The receptors here all came from a female donor in good health, serving as a healthy control.

The chain couples TRBV20-1 to TRBJ1-5; the match to TRBD1 covers 7 bases. Per the germline V gene, CDR1 is DFQATT and CDR2 is SNEGSKA (reference sequence). The CDR3 covers 19 residues. V gave up 5 bases and J gave up 4 bases; unmatched junction bases: 23. The CDR3 region has the DNA TGCAGTGCTTCACTCTTACAGGGGACTTCACTATATCAAAATCAGCCCCAGCATTTT. It specifies CSASLLQGTSLYQNQPQHF.

This clonotype was counted between two and nine times. This rearrangement joins TRBV5-1 to TRBJ2-1; the D is unclear. Trimming took off 5 bases at V and 5 bases at J, with 11 bases between the two ends. The CDR3 contains 13 residues. Germline V CDR1 and CDR2: SGHRS, YFSETQ. CDR3 DNA sequence: TGCGCCAGCAGAAAAGACCCGGACAATGAGCAGTTCTTC. Translated: CASRKDPDNEQFF. The complete variable domain, with remaining parts taken from reference TRBV5-1 and TRBJ2-1, reads KAGVTQTPRYLIKTRGQQVTLSCSPISGHRSVSWYQQTPGQGLQFLFEYFSETQRNKGNFPGRFSGRQFSNSRSEMNVSTLELGDSALYLCASRKDPDNEQFFGPGTRLTVL.